This TCR beta chain is drawn from a study of cytomegalovirus exposure and HLA in healthy donors. This clone was detected only once. What it binds is unknown. Both 60 Vbeta primers and 13 Jbeta primers went into the PCR. Sequenced by immunoSEQ multiplex PCR; TCRdb stores in-frame clones only, minus some. Among some 150,000 clones listed, approximately 80% were seen once. Study conclusions and caveats: No immune exposure information besides CMV serostatus was available. A later look showed TCR association rates differing by HLA locus, highest for DRB1 and lowest for HLA-C. Published work reported that the classifier diagnosed cytomegalovirus status with high specificity and sensitivity. A later analysis by the authors found several of the most significant clusters apparently linked to common viral pathogens.

The source of this sequence is a young woman in good health and CMV-seropositive. The sequenced material came from PBMCs.

The CDR3 nucleotides are TGTGCCAGTAGTAACCAGGGGAGCCCCGGGGAGCTGTTTTTT. Translation: CASSNQGSPGELFF. The rearrangement links TRBV19 to TRBJ2-2; possible D gene TRBD1, 6 bases. The CDR3 length is 14 residues. Germline loops: CDR1 LNHDA, CDR2 SQIVND (reference sequence). The V gene lost 4 bases and the J gene lost 6 bases, with 12 bases spanning the gap.